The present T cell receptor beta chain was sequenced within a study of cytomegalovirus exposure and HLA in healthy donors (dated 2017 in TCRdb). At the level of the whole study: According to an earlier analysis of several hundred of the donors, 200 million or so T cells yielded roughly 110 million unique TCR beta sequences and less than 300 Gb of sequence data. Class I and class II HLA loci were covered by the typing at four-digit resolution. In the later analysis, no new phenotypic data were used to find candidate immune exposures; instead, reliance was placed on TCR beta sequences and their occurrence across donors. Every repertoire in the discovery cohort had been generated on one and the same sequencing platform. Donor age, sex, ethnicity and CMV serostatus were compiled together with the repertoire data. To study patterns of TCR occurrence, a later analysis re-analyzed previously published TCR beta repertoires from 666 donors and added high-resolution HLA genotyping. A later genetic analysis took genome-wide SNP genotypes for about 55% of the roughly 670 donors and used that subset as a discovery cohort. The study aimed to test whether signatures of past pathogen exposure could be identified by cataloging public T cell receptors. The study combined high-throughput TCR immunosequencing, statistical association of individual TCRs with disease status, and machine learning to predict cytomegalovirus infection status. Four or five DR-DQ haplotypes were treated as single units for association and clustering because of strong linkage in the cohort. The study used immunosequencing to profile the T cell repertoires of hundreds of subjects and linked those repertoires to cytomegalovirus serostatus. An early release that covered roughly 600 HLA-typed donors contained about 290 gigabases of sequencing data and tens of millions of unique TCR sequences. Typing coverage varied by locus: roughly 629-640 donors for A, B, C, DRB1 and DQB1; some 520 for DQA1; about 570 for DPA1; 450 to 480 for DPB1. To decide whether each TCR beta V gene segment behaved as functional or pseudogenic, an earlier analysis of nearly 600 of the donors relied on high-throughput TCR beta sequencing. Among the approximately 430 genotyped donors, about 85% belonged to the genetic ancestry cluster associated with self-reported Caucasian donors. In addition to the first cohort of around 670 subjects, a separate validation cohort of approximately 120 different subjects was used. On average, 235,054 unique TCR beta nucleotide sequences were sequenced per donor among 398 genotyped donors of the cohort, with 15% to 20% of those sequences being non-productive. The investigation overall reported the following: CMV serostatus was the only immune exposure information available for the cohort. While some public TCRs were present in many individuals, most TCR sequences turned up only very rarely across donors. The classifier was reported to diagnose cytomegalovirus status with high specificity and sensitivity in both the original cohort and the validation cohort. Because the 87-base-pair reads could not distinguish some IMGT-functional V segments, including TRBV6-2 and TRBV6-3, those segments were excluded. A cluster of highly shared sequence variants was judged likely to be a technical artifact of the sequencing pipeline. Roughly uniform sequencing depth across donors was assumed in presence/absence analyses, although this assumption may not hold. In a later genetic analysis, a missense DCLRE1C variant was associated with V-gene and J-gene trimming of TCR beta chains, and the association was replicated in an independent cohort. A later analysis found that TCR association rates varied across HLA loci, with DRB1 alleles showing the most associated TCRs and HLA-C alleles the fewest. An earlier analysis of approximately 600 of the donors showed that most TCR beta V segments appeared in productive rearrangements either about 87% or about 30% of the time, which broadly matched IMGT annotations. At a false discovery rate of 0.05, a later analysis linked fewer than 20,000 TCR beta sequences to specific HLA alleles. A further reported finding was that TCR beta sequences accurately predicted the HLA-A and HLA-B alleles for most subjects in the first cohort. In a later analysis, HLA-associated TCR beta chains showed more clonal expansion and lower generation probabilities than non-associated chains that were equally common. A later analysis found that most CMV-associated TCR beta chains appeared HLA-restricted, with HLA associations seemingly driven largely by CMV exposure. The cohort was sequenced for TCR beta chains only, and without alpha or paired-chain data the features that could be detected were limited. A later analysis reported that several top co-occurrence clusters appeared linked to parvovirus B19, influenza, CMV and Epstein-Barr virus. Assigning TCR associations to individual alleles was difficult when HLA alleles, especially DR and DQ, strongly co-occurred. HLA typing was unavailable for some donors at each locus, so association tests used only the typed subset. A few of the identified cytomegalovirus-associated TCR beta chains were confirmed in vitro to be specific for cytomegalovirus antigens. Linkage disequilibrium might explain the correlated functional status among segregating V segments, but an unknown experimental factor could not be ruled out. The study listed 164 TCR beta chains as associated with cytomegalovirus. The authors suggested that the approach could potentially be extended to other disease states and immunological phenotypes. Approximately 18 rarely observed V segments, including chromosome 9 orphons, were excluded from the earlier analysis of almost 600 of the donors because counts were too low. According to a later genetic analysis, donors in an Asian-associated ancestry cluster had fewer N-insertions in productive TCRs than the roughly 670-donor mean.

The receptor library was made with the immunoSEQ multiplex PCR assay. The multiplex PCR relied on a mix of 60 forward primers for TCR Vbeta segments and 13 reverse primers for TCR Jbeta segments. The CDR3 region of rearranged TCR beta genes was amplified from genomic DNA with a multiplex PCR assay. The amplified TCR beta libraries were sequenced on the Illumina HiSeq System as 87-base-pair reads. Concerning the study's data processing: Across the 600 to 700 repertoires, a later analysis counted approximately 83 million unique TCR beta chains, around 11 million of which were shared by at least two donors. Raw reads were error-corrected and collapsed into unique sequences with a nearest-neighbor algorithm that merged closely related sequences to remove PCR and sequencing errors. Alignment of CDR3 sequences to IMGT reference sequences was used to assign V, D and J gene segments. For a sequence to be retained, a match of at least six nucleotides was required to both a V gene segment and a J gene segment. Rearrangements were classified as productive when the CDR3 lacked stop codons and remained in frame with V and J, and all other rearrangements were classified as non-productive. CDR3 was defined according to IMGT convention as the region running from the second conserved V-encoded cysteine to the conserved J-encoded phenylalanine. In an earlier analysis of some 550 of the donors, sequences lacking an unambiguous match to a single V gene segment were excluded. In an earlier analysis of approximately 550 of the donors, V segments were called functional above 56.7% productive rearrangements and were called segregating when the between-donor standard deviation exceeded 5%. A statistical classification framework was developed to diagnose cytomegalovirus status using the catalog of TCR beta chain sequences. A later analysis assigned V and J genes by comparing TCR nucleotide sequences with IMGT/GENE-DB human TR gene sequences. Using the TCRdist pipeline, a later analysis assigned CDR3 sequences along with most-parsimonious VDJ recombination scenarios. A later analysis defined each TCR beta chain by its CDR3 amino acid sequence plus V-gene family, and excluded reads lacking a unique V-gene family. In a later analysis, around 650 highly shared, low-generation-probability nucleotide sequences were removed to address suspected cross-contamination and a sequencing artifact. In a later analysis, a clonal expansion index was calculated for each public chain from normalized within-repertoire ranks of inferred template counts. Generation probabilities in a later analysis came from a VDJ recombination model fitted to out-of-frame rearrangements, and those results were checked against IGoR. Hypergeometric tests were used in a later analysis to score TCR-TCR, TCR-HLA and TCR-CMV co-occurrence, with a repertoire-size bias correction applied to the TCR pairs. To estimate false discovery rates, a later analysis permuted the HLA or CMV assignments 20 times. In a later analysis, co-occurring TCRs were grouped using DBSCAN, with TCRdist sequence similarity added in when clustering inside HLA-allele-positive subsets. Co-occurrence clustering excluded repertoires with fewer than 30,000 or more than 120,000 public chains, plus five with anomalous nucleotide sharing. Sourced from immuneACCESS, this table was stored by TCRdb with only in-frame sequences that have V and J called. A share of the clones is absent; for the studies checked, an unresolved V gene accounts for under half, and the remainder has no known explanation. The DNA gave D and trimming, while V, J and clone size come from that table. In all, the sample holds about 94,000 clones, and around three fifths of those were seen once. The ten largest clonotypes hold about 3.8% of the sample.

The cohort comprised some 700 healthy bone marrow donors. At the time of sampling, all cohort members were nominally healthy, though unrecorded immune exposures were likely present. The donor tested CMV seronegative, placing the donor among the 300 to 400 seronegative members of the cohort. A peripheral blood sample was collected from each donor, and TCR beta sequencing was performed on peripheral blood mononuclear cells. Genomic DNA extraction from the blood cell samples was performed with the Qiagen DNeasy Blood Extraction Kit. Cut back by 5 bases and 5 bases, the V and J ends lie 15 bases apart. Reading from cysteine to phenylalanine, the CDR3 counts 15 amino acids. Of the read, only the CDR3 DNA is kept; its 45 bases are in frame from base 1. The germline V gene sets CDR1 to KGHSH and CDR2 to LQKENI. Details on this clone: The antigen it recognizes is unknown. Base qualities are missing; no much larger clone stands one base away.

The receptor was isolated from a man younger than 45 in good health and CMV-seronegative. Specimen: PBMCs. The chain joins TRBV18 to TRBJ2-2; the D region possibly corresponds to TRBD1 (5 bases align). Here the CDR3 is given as CASSYRTSRTGELFF. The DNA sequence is TGTGCCAGCTCATACAGGACCTCGAGGACCGGGGAGCTGTTTTTT.